The 18 T cell receptor beta chains below all came from one sample that was sequenced in a study of Graves' ophthalmopathy and Graves' hyperthyroidism. The authors amplified TCR beta CDR3 regions, and they did so from RNA transcripts for repertoire sequencing. First-round RT-PCR employed HTBI primers, with a second-round multiplex PCR after it. One entry per CDR3 protein results from TCRdb running MiXCR on the multiplex PCR reads. Of 500,000 to 700,000 distinct CDR3 sequences listed, 35% to 40% are singletons. The sample taken for sequencing was peripheral blood or thyroid tissue (not recorded which). These receptors were obtained from an adult man with Graves' hyperthyroidism.

This clonotype was counted many times. The J gene is TRBJ2-5, the V gene TRBV12-3 or TRBV12-4; D may be TRBD1 (7 bases). V lost 5 bases and J 2 bases, leaving 27 bases between the germline ends. The CDR3 contains 19 residues. The CDR3 spells CASSPQSGGGTGAQETQYF. Here the CDR3 DNA reads TGTGCCAGCAGTCCCCAATCAGGGGGAGGTACTGGGGCACAAGAGACCCAGTACTTC.

This clonotype was seen only a few times. The chain carries TRBV7-9 and TRBJ2-5, with D unclear. CDR3 length equals 13 residues. Germline V gives CDR1 SEHNR, CDR2 FQNEAQ (reference sequence). With 1 base removed from V and 6 bases from J, the gap between germline ends came to 9 bases. The CDR3, as DNA: TGTGCCAGCAGCTTAGGGGTACAGCAGACCCAGTACTTC. It yields the protein CASSLGVQQTQYF.

CDR3 sequence (DNA): TGCAGCGTTGAAGAAGGGGGGGACAGGGGCAGCTACGAGCAGTACTTC. As protein: CSVEEGGDRGSYEQYF. V and J are TRBV29-1 and TRBJ2-7; 10 bases map to TRBD1. Germline lookup yields CDR1 SQVTM and CDR2 ANQGSEA. The V gene end was trimmed by 0 bases and the J gene end by 3 bases; junction bases not matched to a gene: 8. The length of the CDR3 is 16 residues.

J is TRBJ2-7 and V is TRBV7-9; D tentatively fits TRBD1 or TRBD2 (6 bases each). The germline gives CDR1 SEHNR, CDR2 FQNEAQ (reference sequence). The CDR3 contains 13 residues. V dropped 5 bases and J dropped 3 bases, with 11 bases sitting between them. The CDR3 region is CASSEEGDYEQYF. The CDR3 nucleotides are TGTGCCAGCAGCGAGGAGGGGGACTACGAGCAGTACTTC.

As for this clonotype: The junction departs from germline at one end; a sequencing error may be responsible. The chain couples TRBV5-6 to TRBJ2-2; D possibly corresponds to TRBD1 (6 bases). Germline V gives CDR1 SGHDT, CDR2 YYEEEE. The CDR3 loop spans 14 amino acids. The CDR3 DNA is TGTGCCAGCAGCTTAACAGGGAACACCAGGGAGCTGTTTTTT. This gives the protein CASSLTGNTRELFF.

In this sample, this clonotype turned up a few times. The chain employs TRBV20-1 and TRBJ2-2; tentatively, D is TRBD2 (6 bases). This CDR3 has 15 residues. Germline V gene data show CDR1 as DFQATT and CDR2 as SNEGSKA (reference sequence). The V end lost 2 bases, the J end lost 6 bases, and 16 bases lay between the germline ends. The CDR3 region has the DNA TGCAGTGCTAGAAGGCTAGCGAGGTCAGCCGGGGAGCTGTTTTTT. It specifies CSARRLARSAGELFF.

The chain has TRBV7-2 and TRBJ2-5; TRBD2 aligns across 11 bases. Germline lookup yields CDR1 SGHTA and CDR2 FQGNSA. The CDR3 extends over 13 amino acids. The CDR3 DNA follows: TGTGCTAGAGACCCTAGCGGGAGGGAGACCCAGTACTTC. Its translation: CARDPSGRETQYF. The whole variable domain, remainder taken from reference TRBV7-2 and TRBJ2-5, is GAGVSQSPSNKVTEKGKDVELRCDPISGHTALYWYRQSLGQGLEFLIYFQGNSAPDKSGLPSDRFSAERTGGSVSTLTIQRTQQEDSAVYLCARDPSGRETQYFGPGTRLLVL.

This clonotype was seen many times. The chain joins TRBV7-8 to TRBJ2-5; no clear D. Germline V CDR1 and CDR2: SGHVS, FQNEAQ. The CDR3 length is 15 residues. V gave up 1 base and J gave up 0 bases, with 9 bases separating them. The CDR3 nucleotides are TGTGCCAGCAGCTTAGTTTCCGGTAACCAAGAGACCCAGTACTTC. It translates to CASSLVSGNQETQYF. Filled out from reference TRBV7-8 and TRBJ2-5, the complete variable domain reads GAGVSQSPRYKVAKRGQDVALRCDPISGHVSLFWYQQALGQGPEFLTYFQNEAQLDKSGLPSDRFFAERPEGSVSTLKIQRTQQEDSAVYLCASSLVSGNQETQYFGPGTRLLVL.

This clonotype was seen more than once but under ten times. The rearrangement joins TRBV28 to TRBJ1-5; maybe TRBD1 (5 bases). CDR3 length equals 14 residues. Germline loops: CDR1 MDHEN, CDR2 SYDVKM. Trimming stripped 2 bases from V and 4 bases from J, with 9 bases between. The CDR3 sequence is CASSLVQENQPQHF. CDR3 nucleotides: TGTGCCAGCAGTTTAGTACAGGAGAATCAGCCCCAGCATTTT.

With regard to this clonotype: Relative to the germline gene, one junction end is altered; a read error may explain this. CDR3 loop: CAGSLGGGDSWPQHF. The CDR3 coding sequence is TGTGCCGGCAGCTTAGGGGGGGGGGACTCATGGCCCCAGCATTTT. The V call is TRBV7-4, the J call TRBJ1-5; TRBD1 is a possible D gene (6 bases). CDR3 size: 15 residues. Germline V CDR1 and CDR2: SGHVT, SQSDAQ.

There are many counts of this clonotype. V gene TRBV6-5 combines with J gene TRBJ1-2; D call uncertain. The CDR3 loop spans 14 amino acids. CDR1 is MNHEY, CDR2 SVGAGI, per germline. The V and J ends lost 6 bases and 5 bases respectively, with 16 bases between them. The CDR3 DNA reads TGTGCCAGCAGCGAACCAGGAGTAGCTTATGGCTACACCTTC. Translating it yields CASSEPGVAYGYTF.

This clonotype was observed many times. The rearrangement joins TRBV11-2 to TRBJ2-7; maybe TRBD1 (6 bases). In germline, CDR1 is SGHAT, CDR2 FQNNGV. Between the trimmed V and J ends, which lost 5 bases and 0 bases, there was a span of 11 bases. The CDR3 is 14 residues long. The DNA of the CDR3 is TGTGCCAGCAGCATAAGGGACAACTCCTACGAGCAGTACTTC. The encoded protein is CASSIRDNSYEQYF.

The gene calls are TRBV19 and TRBJ1-1; TRBD1 agrees at 8 bases. V shed 6 bases, J shed 1 base, and the junction held 13 bases outside the gene matches. The CDR3 runs 17 residues. Germline V CDR1 and CDR2: LNHDA, SQIVND (reference sequence). This chain's CDR3 is CASSEENMDRANTEAFF. The CDR3 region has the DNA TGTGCCAGTAGCGAGGAAAACATGGACAGGGCGAACACTGAAGCTTTCTTT.

This clonotype came up many times. CDR3 residues: CASRGDRAYEQYF. CDR3 sequence (DNA): TGTGCCAGCAGAGGGGACAGGGCATACGAGCAGTACTTC. The rearrangement links TRBV2 to TRBJ2-7; TRBD1 matches at 9 bases. The germline gives CDR1 SNHLY, CDR2 FYNNEI. The CDR3 contains 13 residues. V gave up 6 bases and J gave up 4 bases; unmatched junction bases: 4.

There are many counts of this clonotype. CDR3 DNA: TGTGCCATCAGTGATTGGGGGCGCTTTGGCCACGAGCAGTACTTC. It encodes CAISDWGRFGHEQYF. The V gene is TRBV10-3, the J gene TRBJ2-7; D might be TRBD1 (6 bases). Germline CDR1 is ENHRY and CDR2 is SYGVKD. With 3 bases removed from V and 5 bases from J, the gap between germline ends came to 17 bases. The CDR3 consists of 15 residues.

As to this clonotype: Being one base from a much bigger clone, this may be a read error. The chain recombines TRBV11-2 with TRBJ1-5, with D unclear. Trimming took 2 bases from V and 6 from J, leaving 8 bases between them. The CDR3 has 13 amino acids. CDR1 is SGHAT, CDR2 FQNNGV, per germline. CDR3 protein: CASSLRAGQPQHF. CDR3 nucleotides: TGTGCCAGCAGCTTAAGGGCGGGTCAGCCCCAGCATTTT.

This clonotype has just a few counts. V is TRBV9 and J is TRBJ1-3, with 9 bases aligning to TRBD1. Germline V gene lookup returns CDR1 SGDLS and CDR2 YYNGEE. Germline trimming cut 2 bases from V and 4 bases from J; bases unmatched to any gene: 7. The length of the CDR3 is 16 residues. CDR3: CASSVSPGTGGNTIYF. The CDR3 DNA sequence: TGTGCCAGCAGCGTCTCCCCCGGGACAGGGGGAAACACCATATATTTT. Together with reference TRBV9 and TRBJ1-3, the CDR3 gives the full variable domain: DSGVTQTPKHLITATGQRVTLRCSPRSGDLSVYWYQQSLDQGLQFLIQYYNGEERAKGNILERFSAQQFPDLHSELNLSSLELGDSALYFCASSVSPGTGGNTIYFGEGSWLTVV.

This clonotype was picked up many times. The CDR3: CASSGGVGGELFF. CDR3 sequence (DNA): TGTGCCAGCAGCGGAGGGGTGGGCGGGGAGCTGTTTTTT. The chain joins TRBV9 to TRBJ2-2; D possibly matches TRBD1 or TRBD2 (5 bases each). V was trimmed by 3 bases and J by 7 bases, leaving 10 bases between them. CDR3 length: 13 residues. Germline CDR1 SGDLS, CDR2 YYNGEE.